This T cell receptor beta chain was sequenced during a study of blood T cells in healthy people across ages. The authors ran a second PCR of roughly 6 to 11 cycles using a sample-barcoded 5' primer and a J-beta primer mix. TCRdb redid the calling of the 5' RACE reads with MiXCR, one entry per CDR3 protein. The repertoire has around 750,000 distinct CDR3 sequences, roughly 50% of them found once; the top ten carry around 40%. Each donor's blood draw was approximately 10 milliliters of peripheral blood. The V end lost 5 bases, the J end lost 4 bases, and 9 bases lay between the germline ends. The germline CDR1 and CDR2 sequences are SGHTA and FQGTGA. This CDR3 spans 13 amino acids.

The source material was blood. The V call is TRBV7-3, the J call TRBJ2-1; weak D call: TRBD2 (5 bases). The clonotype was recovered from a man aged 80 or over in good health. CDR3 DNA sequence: TGTGCCAGCAGCCGGACTCCTTACAATGAGCAGTTCTTC. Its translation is CASSRTPYNEQFF.